Listed here are 19 T cell receptor beta chains from one sample, sequenced in a study of shared clonotypes between healthy human individuals. The table came from immunoSEQ multiplex PCR; TCRdb's copy has only in-frame clones and leaves some out. The table shows about 600,000 clones, with more than 95% occurring only once. The sequenced material came from naive CD4+ T cells sorted from blood. Noted subset: CD45RA+ positively selected. These receptors came from a woman in her 30s in good health.

The chain is built from TRBV11-2 and TRBJ1-3; D not certain. Germline V gene data show CDR1 as SGHAT and CDR2 as FQNNGV. The CDR3 contains 16 residues. V was shortened by 1 base and J by 0 bases, with 10 bases between the two germline ends. CDR3 sequence (DNA): TGTGCCAGCAGCTTAGTCGGATTCATCTCTGGAAACACCATATATTTT. This codes for CASSLVGFISGNTIYF.

The rearrangement joins TRBV10-3 to TRBJ1-2; a weak D match, TRBD1 (5 bases). The CDR3 spans 12 residues. The germline CDR1 and CDR2 sequences are ENHRY and SYGVKD. The V end lost 2 bases, the J end lost 7 bases, and 8 bases lay between the germline ends. The CDR3 sequence is CAISERGVGYTF. CDR3 sequence (DNA): TGTGCCATCAGTGAGAGGGGCGTTGGCTACACCTTC.

This clone has a single count. The gene calls are TRBV28 and TRBJ2-1, with 12 bases that match TRBD2. Trimming took 8 bases from V and 7 from J; bases not matched to a gene: 6. The germline gives CDR1 MDHEN, CDR2 SYDVKM. The CDR3 is 14 residues long. The CDR3 spells CASQTSGSGNEQFF. The CDR3 DNA sequence: TGTGCCAGCCAGACTAGCGGGAGTGGAAATGAGCAGTTCTTC.

V and J are TRBV27 and TRBJ2-7; 7 nucleotides line up with TRBD1. This CDR3 comprises 16 residues. After removal of 4 bases from V and 3 bases from J, the junction contained 12 bases not matched to a gene. The V gene's germline CDR1 is MNHEY and CDR2 SMNVEV (reference sequence). The CDR3 nucleotides are TGTGCCAGCAGTTCAGCAGGGGGAATGACCCGCTACGAGCAGTACTTC. The encoded protein is CASSSAGGMTRYEQYF.

The CDR3 loop reads CASSTTGNYGYTF. CDR3 bases: TGTGCCAGTAGTACTACAGGGAACTATGGCTACACCTTC. The chain uses TRBV19 and TRBJ1-2; a possible D gene is TRBD1 (6 bases). Germline V CDR1 and CDR2: LNHDA, SQIVND (reference sequence). The CDR3 has 13 residues. V lost 4 bases and J 2 bases, leaving 8 bases between the germline ends. Using reference TRBV19 and TRBJ1-2 for the parts outside the CDR3, the full variable domain is DGGITQSPKYLFRKEGQNVTLSCEQNLNHDAMYWYRQDPGQGLRLIYYSQIVNDFQKGDIAEGYSVSREKKESFPLTVTSAQKNPTAFYLCASSTTGNYGYTFGSGTRLTVV.

This rearrangement joins TRBV5-1 to TRBJ2-7, with 11 bases lining up with TRBD2. Germline CDR1 SGHRS, CDR2 YFSETQ. The length of the CDR3 is 15 residues. J lost 2 bases, V lost 4 bases, and 5 bases had no gene match. As DNA, the CDR3 is TGCGCCAGCAGCCCACTAGCGGGAGTACCCTACGAGCAGTACTTC. Protein product: CASSPLAGVPYEQYF.

V is TRBV5-1 and J is TRBJ1-5; D is undetermined. This CDR3 is 14 amino acids long. Germline V gives CDR1 SGHRS, CDR2 YFSETQ. The V end lost 4 bases, the J end lost 5 bases, and 13 bases lay between the germline ends. CDR3 sequence (DNA): TGCGCCAGCAGCCCCGGGAGAGGCGATCAGCCCCAGCATTTT. Translation: CASSPGRGDQPQHF. The full variable domain, completed using reference TRBV5-1 and TRBJ1-5, is KAGVTQTPRYLIKTRGQQVTLSCSPISGHRSVSWYQQTPGQGLQFLFEYFSETQRNKGNFPGRFSGRQFSNSRSEMNVSTLELGDSALYLCASSPGRGDQPQHFGDGTRLSIL.

The chain couples TRBV5-1 to TRBJ1-1, with D hard to call. Germline V lookup: CDR1 SGHRS, CDR2 YFSETQ. V was pared by 4 bases and J by 8 bases, with 24 bases between. CDR3 length equals 16 residues. CDR3 sequence (DNA): TGCGCCAGCAGCGCTGGAACCGGGCCTACTAATGACGAAGCTTTCTTT. It is translated as CASSAGTGPTNDEAFF.

The chain carries TRBV30 and TRBJ2-1; TRBD1 might be the D (6 bases). CDR1 and CDR2 from the germline V gene are GTSNPN and SVGIG (reference sequence). CDR3 length: 15 residues. V shed 3 bases and J shed 0 bases, with 12 bases lying between them. The CDR3 reads CAWRRQASSYNEQFF. The DNA for the CDR3 is TGTGCCTGGAGACGACAGGCGAGCTCCTACAATGAGCAGTTCTTC.

The rearrangement joins TRBV27 to TRBJ2-3, with TRBD1 as a possible D gene (5 bases). CDR3 length equals 12 residues. The germline gives CDR1 MNHEY, CDR2 SMNVEV (reference sequence). Trimming stripped 8 bases from V and 4 bases from J, with 10 bases between. The CDR3, as DNA: TGTGCCAGCCGGTTGACAGCAGATACGCAGTATTTT. The encoded protein is CASRLTADTQYF.

The rearrangement joins TRBV29-1 to TRBJ2-5; 11 bases match TRBD2. TRBJ2-7 explains the end of the DNA better; the J call may be wrong. Germline V CDR1 and CDR2: SQVTM, ANQGSEA. The CDR3 spans 15 residues. The CDR3 DNA follows: TGCAGCGTTGGGGGTAGCGGGAGGGGACGCTACGAGCAGTACTTC. Its protein product is CSVGGSGRGRYEQYF.

The chain combines TRBV7-9 with TRBJ2-7; D unclear. V lost 2 bases and J lost 5, with 7 bases in between. The CDR3 runs 12 residues. The germline gives CDR1 SEHNR, CDR2 FQNEAQ (reference sequence). As DNA, the CDR3 is TGTGCCAGCAGCTTACAAAGTCACGAGCAGTACTTC. Translating it yields CASSLQSHEQYF.

This chain joins TRBV6-5 and TRBJ2-7; no clear D gene. V lost 5 bases and J lost 6, with 8 bases in between. Per germline, CDR1 MNHEY and CDR2 SVGAGI. CDR3 size: 11 residues. The CDR3 loop is CASSEVSEQYF. The DNA for the CDR3 is TGTGCCAGCAGTGAGGTATCCGAGCAGTACTTC.

This CDR3 is CASSYLGNTEAFF. DNA of the CDR3: TGTGCCAGCAGTTACCTGGGGAACACTGAAGCTTTCTTT. The chain uses TRBV6-5 and TRBJ1-1; unclear D gene. This CDR3 is built from 13 residues. Germline V gene lookup returns CDR1 MNHEY and CDR2 SVGAGI. Trimming took off 2 bases at V and 1 base at J, with 5 bases between the two ends.

V is TRBV25-1 and J is TRBJ2-5; TRBD2 aligns across 7 bases. CDR3 length equals 17 residues. With 1 base clipped from V and 2 bases from J, the junction kept 10 bases outside the gene matches. Germline V gives CDR1 MGHDK, CDR2 SYGVNS. The CDR3 loop reads CASSEWGGSRSQETQYF. Here the CDR3 DNA reads TGTGCCAGCAGTGAATGGGGGGGATCCCGGTCGCAAGAGACCCAGTACTTC. Drawing the rest from reference TRBV25-1 and TRBJ2-5, the complete variable domain is EADIYQTPRYLVIGTGKKITLECSQTMGHDKMYWYQQDPGMELHLIHYSYGVNSTEKGDLSSESTVSRIRTEHFPLTLESARPSHTSQYLCASSEWGGSRSQETQYFGPGTRLLVL.

The chain uses TRBV11-2 and TRBJ2-1; D may be TRBD2 (5 bases). V was clipped by 1 base and J by 1 base, with 11 bases between them. The germline V gene encodes CDR1 SGHAT and CDR2 FQNNGV. This CDR3 region has 16 residues. The DNA of the CDR3 is TGTGCCAGCAGCTTAGTACCGAGGGAGTCCTACAATGAGCAGTTCTTC. Protein: CASSLVPRESYNEQFF.

This rearrangement joins TRBV28 to TRBJ1-1; D uncertain. The V gene's germline CDR1 is MDHEN and CDR2 SYDVKM. Trimming removed 4 bases from V and 5 bases from J, with 20 bases in between. The CDR3 consists of 16 residues. In DNA, the CDR3 is TGTGCCAGCAGTTACGGGTGGGCAGGAAGAACGACTGAAGCTTTCTTT. Protein: CASSYGWAGRTTEAFF.

The chain has TRBV5-1 and TRBJ1-2; D may be TRBD1 (6 bases). Per the germline V gene, CDR1 is SGHRS and CDR2 is YFSETQ. The CDR3 spans 16 residues. Trimming cost V 0 bases and J 3 bases, with 15 bases left between them. CDR3 protein: CASSLVQGSVYYGYTF. Written as DNA, the CDR3 is TGCGCCAGCAGCTTGGTACAGGGATCCGTCTACTATGGCTACACCTTC.

The rearrangement uses TRBV2 and TRBJ1-6; possibly TRBD1 for D (5 bases). Trimming pared 4 bases from V and 8 bases from J, leaving 12 bases between. The CDR3 consists of 14 residues. CDR1 and CDR2 (germline): SNHLY, FYNNEI. CDR3 residues: CASSAGNVDSPLHF. The DNA of the CDR3 is TGTGCCAGCAGTGCAGGGAATGTTGATTCACCCCTCCACTTT.